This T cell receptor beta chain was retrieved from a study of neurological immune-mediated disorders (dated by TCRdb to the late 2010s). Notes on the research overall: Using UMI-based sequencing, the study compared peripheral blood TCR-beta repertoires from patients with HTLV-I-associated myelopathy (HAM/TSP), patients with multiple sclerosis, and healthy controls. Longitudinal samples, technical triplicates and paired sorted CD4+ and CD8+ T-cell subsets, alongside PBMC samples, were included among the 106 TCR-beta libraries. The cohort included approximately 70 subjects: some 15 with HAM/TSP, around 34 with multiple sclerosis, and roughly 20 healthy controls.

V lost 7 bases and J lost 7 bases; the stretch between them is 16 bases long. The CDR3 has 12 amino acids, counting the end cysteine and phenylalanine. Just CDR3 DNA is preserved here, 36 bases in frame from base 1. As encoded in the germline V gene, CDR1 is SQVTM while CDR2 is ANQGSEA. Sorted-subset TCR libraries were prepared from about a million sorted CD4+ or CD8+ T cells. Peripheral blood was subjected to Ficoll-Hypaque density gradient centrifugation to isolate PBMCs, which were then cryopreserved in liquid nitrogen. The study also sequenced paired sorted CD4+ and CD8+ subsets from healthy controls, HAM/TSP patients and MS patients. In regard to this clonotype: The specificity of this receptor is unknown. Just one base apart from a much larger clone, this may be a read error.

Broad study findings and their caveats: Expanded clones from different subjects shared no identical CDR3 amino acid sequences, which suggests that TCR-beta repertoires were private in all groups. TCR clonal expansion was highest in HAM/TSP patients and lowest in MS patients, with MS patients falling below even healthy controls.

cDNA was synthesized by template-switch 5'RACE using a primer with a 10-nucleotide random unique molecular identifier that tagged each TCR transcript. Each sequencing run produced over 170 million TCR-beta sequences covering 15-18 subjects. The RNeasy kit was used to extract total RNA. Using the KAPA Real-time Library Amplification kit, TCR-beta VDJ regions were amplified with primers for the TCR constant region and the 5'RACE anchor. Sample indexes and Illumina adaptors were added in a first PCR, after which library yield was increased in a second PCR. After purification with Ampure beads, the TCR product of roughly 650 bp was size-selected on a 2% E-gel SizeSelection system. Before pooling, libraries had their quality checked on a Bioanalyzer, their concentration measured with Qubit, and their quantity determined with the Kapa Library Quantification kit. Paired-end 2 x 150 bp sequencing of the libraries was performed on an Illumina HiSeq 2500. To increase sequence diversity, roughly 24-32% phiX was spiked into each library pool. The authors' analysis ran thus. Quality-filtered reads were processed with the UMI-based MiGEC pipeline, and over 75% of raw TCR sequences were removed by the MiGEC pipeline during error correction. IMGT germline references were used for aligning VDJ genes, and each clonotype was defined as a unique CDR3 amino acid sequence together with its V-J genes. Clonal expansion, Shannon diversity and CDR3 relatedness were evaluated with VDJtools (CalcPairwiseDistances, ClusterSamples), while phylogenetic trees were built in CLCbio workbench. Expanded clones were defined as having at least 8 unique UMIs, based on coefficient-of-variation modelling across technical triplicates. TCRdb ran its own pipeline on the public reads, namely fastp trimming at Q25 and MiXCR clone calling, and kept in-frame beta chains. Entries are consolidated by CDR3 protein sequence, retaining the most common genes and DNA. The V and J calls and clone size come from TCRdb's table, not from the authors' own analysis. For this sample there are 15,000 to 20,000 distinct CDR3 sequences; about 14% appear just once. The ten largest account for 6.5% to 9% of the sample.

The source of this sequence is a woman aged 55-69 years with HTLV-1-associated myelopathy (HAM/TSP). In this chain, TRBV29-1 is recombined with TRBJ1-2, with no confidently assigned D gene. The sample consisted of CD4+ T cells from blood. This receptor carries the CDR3 CSGAQAESGYTF. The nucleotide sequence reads TGCAGCGGGGCCCAGGCGGAGTCTGGCTACACCTTC.